The following is a TCR beta chain sequence with its context. The sample originates from a study of shared clonotypes between healthy human individuals. This was a deep-level run. This table comes from immunoSEQ multiplex PCR, and its TCRdb copy is limited to in-frame clones, with some not included. The profile shows around 940,000 clones, approximately 80% of them singletons. Sequenced sample: memory CD4+ T cells sorted from blood. Subset noted: CD45RA-negative fraction. This sequence originates from a man aged 18 to 29 in good health.

CDR3 protein: CASSSGGAGTGELFF. The CDR3 DNA is TGTGCCAGTAGTTCCGGGGGCGCGGGCACCGGGGAGCTGTTTTTT. V gene TRBV19 combines with J gene TRBJ2-2; the D gene could be TRBD1 or TRBD2 (6 bases each). Germline V CDR1 and CDR2: LNHDA, SQIVND (reference sequence). V was trimmed by 5 bases and J by 4 bases, leaving 14 bases between them. This CDR3 is 15 amino acids long.